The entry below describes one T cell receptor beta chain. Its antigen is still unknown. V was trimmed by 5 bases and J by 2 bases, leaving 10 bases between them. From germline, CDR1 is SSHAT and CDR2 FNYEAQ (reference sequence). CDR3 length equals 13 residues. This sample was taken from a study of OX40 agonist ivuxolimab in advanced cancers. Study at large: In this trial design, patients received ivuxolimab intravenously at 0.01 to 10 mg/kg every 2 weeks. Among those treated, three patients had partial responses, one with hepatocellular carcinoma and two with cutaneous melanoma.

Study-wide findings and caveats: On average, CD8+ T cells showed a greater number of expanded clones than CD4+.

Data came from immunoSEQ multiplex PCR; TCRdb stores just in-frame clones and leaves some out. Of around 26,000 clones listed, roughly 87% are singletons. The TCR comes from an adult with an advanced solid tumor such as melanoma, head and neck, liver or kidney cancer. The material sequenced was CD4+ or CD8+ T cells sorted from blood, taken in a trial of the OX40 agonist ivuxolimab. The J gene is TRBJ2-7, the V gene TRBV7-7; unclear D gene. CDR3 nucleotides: TGTGCCAGCAGCCCGGGTTTCCCCTACGAGCAGTACTTC. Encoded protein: CASSPGFPYEQYF.